This entry describes one T cell receptor beta chain. Sorting was used to obtain naive CD8 T cells (CD8+CD4-CCR7+CD45RA+). TCRdb processed the PCR reads anew with MiXCR; each CDR3 protein has one entry. Of nearly 650,000 distinct CDR3 sequences listed, less than 30% are singletons. The data stem from a study of molecular identifiers for immune sequencing clone quantification. Study overall: Replicate experiments took RNA from about 20,000 or 100,000 naive CD8 cells, divided it five ways and sequenced four.

Germline trimming cut 1 base from V and 6 bases from J; bases unmatched to any gene: 3. The germline V gene has CDR1 MGHRA and CDR2 YSYEKL. The CDR3 consists of 15 residues. Material for sequencing was naive CD8+ T cells from blood, with Jurkat cell RNA spiked in. Subset indicated: FACS-sorted CD8+CD4-CCR7+CD45RA+ naive T cells. This TCR was sampled from a human donor in good health. Some libraries in this study had Jurkat cell RNA spiked in. This chain connects TRBV4-1 to TRBJ2-2; 9 bases are a match to TRBD1. The CDR3 spells CASSQVGTGPGELFF. The CDR3 DNA is TGCGCCAGCAGCCAAGTGGGGACAGGGCCCGGGGAGCTGTTTTTT.